This entry is about one T cell receptor beta chain. The record originates from a study of T-cell memory formation after mild COVID-19. At the level of the study: Clustering of TCRs was largely donor specific.

The V gene lost 1 base and the J gene lost 0 bases, with 11 bases spanning the gap. Germline values: CDR1 SGHRS, CDR2 YFSETQ. This CDR3 comprises 15 residues. TCRdb recomputed calls from the 5' RACE reads with MiXCR, one row per CDR3 protein. The sample contains over 350,000 distinct CDR3 sequences, 20% to 30% of which appear only once. The sequenced material came from PBMCs or a T cell subset sorted from them (not recorded which). This clonotype was obtained from an adult woman who had mild COVID-19 (a few samples of this study predate the infection). Cell type and time point are not known. This chain links TRBV5-1 with TRBJ2-7, with D possibly matching TRBD2 (5 bases). CDR3 protein: CASSLTFRGSYEQYF. The CDR3 nucleotides read TGCGCCAGCAGCTTGACTTTTCGGGGCTCCTACGAGCAGTACTTC.